This T cell receptor beta chain was recovered during a study of T cells in tumors after PD-1 blockade (dated by TCRdb to between 2018 and 2021). Study-level background: Patients were excluded if they had prior checkpoint blockade, use of systemic immunosuppressants, or recent radiotherapy or other anti-cancer therapy within 4 weeks. On average, peripheral blood samples yielded over 35,000 unique clonotypes and 90,000 to 140,000 TCR templates (range about 23,000-270,000). Clinical response was assessed using RECIST version 1.1. To compare clonotypes in blood versus tumor, bulk TCR sequencing was run on 10 peripheral blood samples drawn from roughly 5 patients. Pembrolizumab 200 mg every 3 weeks or cemiplimab 350 mg every 2 weeks was administered to patients. While on anti-PD-1 treatment, some of the patients also continued taking daily vismodegib 150 mg. Using site-matched tumors from BCC or SCC patients sampled before and after anti-PD-1 therapy, the study carried out paired single-cell RNA and TCR sequencing.

Looking up the germline V gene (reference sequence) yields CDR1 SGHNT and CDR2 YYREEE. A distance of 14 bases separates the germline ends of V and J, which lose 0 bases and 11 bases respectively. The CDR3 spans 13 residues, from the cysteine through the phenylalanine. The retained sequence is limited to the CDR3, 39 bases, with the frame set at the first base. The study at large found these results: Where the novel T cell clones came from was not determined, and possible sources could include lymphoid organs or rare unexpanded clones inside the tumor or in the tumor periphery. About 38% of TCR clonotypes from the tumor were detected in blood, and certain novel exhausted tumor clones were present in blood collected before treatment, which suggests recruitment from the periphery.

Worth noting for this clone: Its antigen remains unidentified. The sample holds no much larger clone one base away, and base qualities are not on file.

The time point label here, explained by the study, means: before anti-PD-1 therapy. For bulk TCRbeta sequencing, genomic DNA was extracted from tumor biopsies or peripheral blood, and input amounts ranged from about 600 ng to 6,500 ng. All patients had histologically proven advanced or metastatic basal or squamous cell carcinoma and were poor candidates for surgical resection. Of the approximately 12 patients making up the basal cell carcinoma cohort, several underwent bulk tumor TCR sequencing. Deep TCRbeta sequencing was performed with the immunoSEQ platform. On the authors' methods: Only productive rearrangements were exported from the immunoSEQ Analyzer for downstream analysis. T cell phenotypes were assigned to bulk TCRbeta clonotypes by matching to single-cell RNA+TCR-seq clones sharing the same TCRbeta sequence. Clone enrichment in tumor was calculated as tumor frequency divided by PBMC frequency from bulk TCR sequencing. GLIPH was used to sort TCRs into specificity groups, which are clusters of distinct TCRs that likely recognize common antigens through shared CDR3 motifs. TCRdb holds this immuneACCESS table with in-frame rearrangements only. Some clones are missing; in checked studies, unresolved V genes explain under half, and the rest has no known cause. That table supplies the V and J calls and clone size; D and trimming were determined from the DNA. The sample table records about 33,000 clones; around 80% of these occur just once. Around 35% of the sample lies in the top ten.

Source: PBMCs, taken before anti-PD-1 treatment. The receptor's source is a human donor with basal cell carcinoma. The V gene is TRBV5-4 and the J gene is TRBJ2-5, and perhaps TRBD1 as D gene, on 6 matching bases. The DNA reads as follows: TGTGCCAGCAGCTTGGACATCCAGGGACATCAGTACTTC. It codes for CASSLDIQGHQYF. The reference TRBV5-4 and TRBJ2-5 proteins fill in what lies around the CDR3, so the full variable domain reads ETGVTQSPTHLIKTRGQQVTLRCSSQSGHNTVSWYQQALGQGPQFIFQYYREEENGRGNFPPRFSGLQFPNYSSELNVNALELDDSALYLCASSLDIQGHQYFGPGTRLLVL.